The T cell receptor beta chain under discussion was sequenced for a study of response to subunit inactivated influenza vaccine (dated by TCRdb to the late 2010s). As for the study more broadly: To follow how T cells responded to a trivalent subunit inactivated influenza vaccine, the researchers relied on deep quantitative profiling of the T cell receptor repertoire.

The CDR3 numbers 12 residues from cysteine through phenylalanine. Left in the record is the CDR3 DNA by itself, 36 bases read in frame from the first base. Trimming at the junction amounts to 2 bases on V and 8 bases on J, and the germline ends lie 9 bases apart. From the germline V gene, CDR1 is MDHEN and CDR2 is SYDVKM. Broad study findings and their caveats: It was suggested by the authors that each seasonal influenza vaccination may recruit only a limited number of new T cells.

The library was built by means of RT-PCR. Reads for this sample came from an Illumina HiSeq 2500. Using fastp trimming at Q25 and MiXCR clonotype assembly, TCRdb reanalyzed the public sequencing data and kept in-frame beta chains. Each CDR3 protein gets just one entry, which takes the most common genes and DNA from the rows behind it. The sample records roughly 650,000 distinct CDR3 sequences, 15% to 18% of which are singletons. The ten most abundant clones make up approximately 10% of the sample. Concerning this clonotype: Its antigen remains unidentified. No per-base quality is available; no much larger clone lies one base away.

The sample in question was PBMCs from blood, obtained 11 to 12 days after vaccination. This chain is built from TRBV28 and TRBJ1-2; no D gene call is confident. The receptor was isolated from a man aged 45-60 years who received an inactivated influenza vaccine. Donor details come from another sample of the same person, matched by shared clones. The sequenced DNA is TGTGCCAGCAGTTTAGTTTCAGGCGGCTACACCTTC. The encoded protein is CASSLVSGGYTF.